Below, one T cell receptor (beta chain) is given with its context. Antigen specificity is unknown. The sample belongs to a study of PD-L1 blockade in urothelial cancer. Background on the study: At 6 weeks and at 3 weeks (second dose) after treatment start, blood was analyzed. The median number of T cells present in blood samples was some 140,000. Study-wide findings and caveats: A pretreatment blood TCR clonality that fell below the median predicted better progression-free and overall survival.

The table came from immunoSEQ multiplex PCR; TCRdb's copy has only in-frame clones and leaves some out. The profile shows approximately 90,000 clones, 90% of them singletons. Time point denoted: pretreatment peripheral blood. The V end was cut by 0 bases, the J end by 0 bases, with 11 bases between. This CDR3 contains 16 residues. CDR1 and CDR2 from the germline V gene are ENHRY and SYGVKD. The specimen comprised PBMCs, sampled around atezolizumab (anti-PD-L1) treatment. This chain links TRBV10-3 with TRBJ1-2; D gene ambiguous. The sequence came from a man in his 60s with urothelial cancer. The CDR3 region is CAISESISVANYGYTF. The CDR3 DNA follows: TGTGCCATCAGTGAGTCGATTTCAGTCGCTAACTATGGCTACACCTTC.